This T cell receptor beta chain was identified during a study of blood T cell repertoires in COVID-19. Study information: The United States, Italy and Spain provided the acute and convalescent COVID-19 samples.

The Seattle patients, enrolled during active infection, were followed longitudinally. This clone was found once. The length of the CDR3 is 19 residues. The germline V gene has CDR1 LGHNA and CDR2 YNFKEQ. Trimming cost V 0 bases and J 0 bases, with 18 bases left between them. The repertoire was sequenced with immunoSEQ multiplex PCR; TCRdb's copy has only in-frame clones and lacks some. Of 200,000 to 250,000 clones listed, about nine tenths were seen once; the top ten hold roughly 2.6%. The sequenced material came from peripheral blood. The clonotype comes from a man between 25 and 39 years old with COVID-19, enrolled during active disease. The gene calls are TRBV4-2 and TRBJ1-5, with no clear D. Written as DNA, the CDR3 is TGTGCCAGCAGCCAAGATGGACTCTTCGCGGGTAATAGCAATCAGCCCCAGCATTTT. Its protein product is CASSQDGLFAGNSNQPQHF.